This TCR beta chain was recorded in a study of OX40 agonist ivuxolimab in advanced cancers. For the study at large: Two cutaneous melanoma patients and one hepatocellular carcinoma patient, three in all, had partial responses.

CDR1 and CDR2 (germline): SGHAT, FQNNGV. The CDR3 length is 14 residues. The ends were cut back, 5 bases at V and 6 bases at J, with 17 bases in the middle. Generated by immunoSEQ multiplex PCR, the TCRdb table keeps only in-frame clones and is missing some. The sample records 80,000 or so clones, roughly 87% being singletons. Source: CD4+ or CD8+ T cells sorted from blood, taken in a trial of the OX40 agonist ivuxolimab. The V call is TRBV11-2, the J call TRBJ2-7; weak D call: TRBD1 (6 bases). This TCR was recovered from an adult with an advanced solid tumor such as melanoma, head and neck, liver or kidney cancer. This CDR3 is CASSRTGRGLEQYF. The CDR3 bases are TGTGCCAGCAGCCGTACAGGGCGAGGCCTCGAGCAGTACTTC.